A selection of T cell receptor beta chains follows, all from one sample in a study of graft-versus-host responses after intestinal transplantation. Clones were read by immunoSEQ multiplex PCR, and TCRdb kept only the in-frame ones, dropping some. The sample yields about 120,000 clones, just over 90% seen once. Antigens of these TCRs are unknown. Sample: unstimulated CD4+ T cells sorted from spleen or lymph node cells, taken before intestinal transplant. These receptors were collected from a human donor who received an intestinal transplant. Both conserved end residues are part of each CDR3. The D gene is left open where the match is weak. The size of a clone is reported for some rows only, either as once, few or many, or as a class for expanded clones.

14,.,TRBV19,TRBJ1-1,.,CASSIQGKNTEAFF,TGTGCCAGTAGTATACAGGGCAAGAACACTGAAGCTTTCTTT
13,.,TRBV10-1,TRBJ2-7,.,CASSGQFSNEQYF,TGCGCCAGCAGTGGACAGTTTAGCAACGAGCAGTACTTC
15,TRBD1,TRBV5-1,TRBJ2-1,.,CASSLLTGDHNEQFF,TGCGCCAGCAGCTTGCTAACAGGGGACCACAATGAGCAGTTCTTC
12,TRBD2,TRBV6-5,TRBJ2-3,.,CASKTGGDTQYF,TGTGCCAGCAAAACGGGAGGTGATACGCAGTATTTT
14,.,TRBV5-1,TRBJ2-7,.,CASSLEAVTYEQYF,TGCGCCAGCAGCTTGGAGGCGGTTACCTACGAGCAGTACTTC
15,.,TRBV5-1,TRBJ2-3,.,CASSLLQIDTDTQYF,TGCGCCAGCAGCTTGCTCCAGATTGACACAGATACGCAGTATTTT
17,.,TRBV9,TRBJ2-2,.,CASSAPFGQGYTGELFF,TGTGCCAGCAGCGCCCCCTTTGGGCAGGGATACACCGGGGAGCTGTTTTTT
14,.,TRBV7-9,TRBJ2-3,.,CASSLATSTDTQYF,TGTGCCAGCAGCTTAGCGACTAGCACAGATACGCAGTATTTT
16,TRBD1,TRBV7-8,TRBJ1-3,.,CASSFFPQGWGNTIYF,TGTGCCAGCAGCTTTTTCCCACAGGGGTGGGGAAACACCATATATTTT
15,TRBD1,TRBV11-3,TRBJ2-2,.,CASSPDRGIAGELFF,TGTGCCAGCAGCCCGGACAGGGGGATCGCCGGGGAGCTGTTTTTT
14,TRBD1,TRBV4-1,TRBJ1-2,.,CASSHGGQASGYTF,TGCGCCAGCAGCCATGGGGGACAGGCGAGTGGCTACACCTTC
14,TRBD1,TRBV6-5,TRBJ2-7,.,CASSRGQGNHEQYF,TGTGCCAGCAGTCGGGGACAGGGGAACCACGAGCAGTACTTC
13,.,TRBV28,TRBJ2-7,.,CASSQTEYYEQYF,TGTGCCAGCAGTCAGACTGAGTACTACGAGCAGTACTTC
14,.,TRBV29-1,TRBJ1-3,.,CSVDMGTGGNTIYF,TGCAGCGTTGATATGGGAACAGGTGGAAACACCATATATTTT
13,.,TRBV5-4,TRBJ2-5,.,CASSLTVQETQYF,TGTGCCAGCAGCTTAACAGTACAAGAGACCCAGTACTTC
19,TRBD2,TRBV6-4,TRBJ2-1,.,CASSRTSGSSWPRGYEQFF,TGTGCCAGCAGCCGGACTAGCGGGAGTTCCTGGCCGCGGGGCTATGAGCAGTTCTTC
14,.,TRBV5-6,TRBJ2-2,.,CASSPAVTAGELFF,TGTGCCAGCAGCCCCGCGGTGACAGCCGGGGAGCTGTTTTTT
12,.,TRBV15,TRBJ1-1,.,CATSRELSEAFF,TGTGCCACCAGCAGAGAATTATCTGAAGCTTTCTTT
14,.,TRBV7-2,TRBJ1-1,once,CASSLTGGNTEAFF,TGTGCCAGCAGCTTAACCGGGGGTAACACTGAAGCTTTCTTT
18,.,TRBV2,TRBJ2-6,.,CASRYRPQETSGANVLTF,TGTGCCAGCAGGTACCGACCTCAGGAAACCTCTGGGGCCAACGTCCTGACTTTC
14,.,TRBV6-1,TRBJ1-4,few,CASQASTGREKLFF,TGTGCCAGCCAAGCCTCCACAGGGCGGGAAAAACTGTTTTTT
17,.,TRBV11-1,TRBJ2-3,.,CASSFRDSRYAADTQYF,TGTGCCAGCAGCTTTCGGGACTCCCGGTATGCGGCAGATACGCAGTATTTT
14,.,TRBV14,TRBJ1-2,.,CASSQIQGNYGYTF,TGTGCCAGCAGCCAAATACAGGGAAACTATGGCTACACCTTC
17,.,TRBV18,TRBJ2-1,.,CASSPLGGDGSYNEQFF,TGTGCCAGCTCACCATTGGGGGGAGACGGGTCCTACAATGAGCAGTTCTTC
13,TRBD1,TRBV10-2,TRBJ2-1,.,CASIPRTGNEQFF,TGCGCCAGCATCCCTAGGACAGGTAATGAGCAGTTCTTC
16,TRBD1,TRBV5-1,TRBJ2-5,.,CASSLDRDRGRVTQYF,TGCGCCAGCAGCTTGGACCGGGACAGGGGGCGTGTGACCCAGTACTTC
13,.,TRBV7-7,TRBJ1-5,.,CASSQGPNQPQHF,TGTGCCAGCAGCCAGGGGCCGAATCAGCCCCAGCATTTT
14,TRBD1,TRBV27,TRBJ1-2,.,CASSARDRRGGYTF,TGTGCCAGCAGTGCTCGGGACAGGCGGGGTGGCTACACCTTC
14,.,TRBV25-1,TRBJ1-4,.,CASREGGINEKLFF,TGTGCCAGCCGAGAGGGGGGGATTAATGAAAAACTGTTTTTT
16,.,TRBV18,TRBJ1-2,.,CASSPIAGPANYGYTF,TGTGCCAGCTCACCAATTGCAGGGCCCGCTAACTATGGCTACACCTTC
15,TRBD1,TRBV27,TRBJ2-7,.,CASSLSRDRGYEQYF,TGTGCCAGCAGTTTATCGCGAGACAGGGGCTACGAGCAGTACTTC
16,TRBD1,TRBV5-1,TRBJ2-1,.,CASRKTGGIPYNEQFF,TGCGCCAGCAGGAAGACAGGGGGTATTCCCTACAATGAGCAGTTCTTC
17,TRBD1,TRBV9,TRBJ2-1,.,CASSVRDRASSYNEQFF,TGTGCCAGCAGCGTCCGGGACAGGGCTAGCTCCTACAATGAGCAGTTCTTC
14,.,TRBV30,TRBJ2-3,.,CAWSVFGGIDTQYF,TGTGCCTGGAGTGTATTCGGGGGAATAGATACGCAGTATTTT
14,.,TRBV5-5,TRBJ2-4,once,CASSLQGAKNIQYF,TGTGCCAGCAGCCTCCAGGGGGCCAAAAACATTCAGTACTTC
15,.,TRBV27,TRBJ1-5,.,CASSPQGIEGQPQHF,TGTGCCAGCAGTCCGCAGGGGATTGAAGGACAGCCCCAGCATTTT
16,.,TRBV7-6,TRBJ2-7,.,CASSLARWGPTYEQYF,TGTGCCAGCAGCTTAGCCCGTTGGGGGCCCACGTACGAGCAGTACTTC